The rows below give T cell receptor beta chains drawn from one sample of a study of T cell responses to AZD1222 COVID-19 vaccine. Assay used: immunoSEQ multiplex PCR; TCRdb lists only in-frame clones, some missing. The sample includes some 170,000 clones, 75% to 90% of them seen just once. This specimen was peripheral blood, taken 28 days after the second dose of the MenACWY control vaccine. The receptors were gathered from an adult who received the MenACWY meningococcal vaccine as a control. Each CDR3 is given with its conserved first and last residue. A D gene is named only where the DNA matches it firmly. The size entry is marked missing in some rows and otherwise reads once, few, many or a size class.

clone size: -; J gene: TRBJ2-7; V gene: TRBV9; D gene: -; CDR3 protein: CASSPPIRYEQYF; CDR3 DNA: TGTGCCAGCAGCCCTCCCATCCGGTACGAGCAGTACTTC
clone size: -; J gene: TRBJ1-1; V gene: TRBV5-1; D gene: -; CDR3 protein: CASSLWTGREAFF; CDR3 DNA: TGCGCCAGCAGCCTCTGGACGGGTCGGGAAGCTTTCTTT
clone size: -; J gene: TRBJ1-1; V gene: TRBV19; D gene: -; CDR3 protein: CASRSDQGVTEAFF; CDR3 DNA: TGTGCCAGTAGGTCAGACCAAGGGGTAACTGAAGCTTTCTTT
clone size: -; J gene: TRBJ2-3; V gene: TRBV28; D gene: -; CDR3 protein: CASSFGTDSTDTQYF; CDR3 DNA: TGTGCCAGCAGTTTCGGGACCGATAGCACAGATACGCAGTATTTT
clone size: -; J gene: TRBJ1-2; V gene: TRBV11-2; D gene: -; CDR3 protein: CASFFHLDHGYTF; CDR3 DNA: TGTGCCAGTTTCTTCCATTTGGATCATGGCTACACCTTC
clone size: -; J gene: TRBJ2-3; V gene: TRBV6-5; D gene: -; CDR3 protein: CASKTSTDTQYF; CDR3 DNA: TGTGCCAGCAAGACTAGCACAGATACGCAGTATTTT
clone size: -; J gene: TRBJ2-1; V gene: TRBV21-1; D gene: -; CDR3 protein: CASSKDPHNEQFF; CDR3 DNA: TGTGCCAGCAGCAAAGACCCGCACAATGAGCAGTTCTTC
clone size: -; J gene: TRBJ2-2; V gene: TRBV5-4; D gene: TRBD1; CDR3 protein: CASSWGQRNTGELFF; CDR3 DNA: TGTGCCAGCAGCTGGGGACAGCGGAACACCGGGGAGCTGTTTTTT
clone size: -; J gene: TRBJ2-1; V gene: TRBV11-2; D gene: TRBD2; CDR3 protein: CASSSSGRVGNEQFF; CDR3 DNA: TGTGCCAGCAGCTCTAGCGGGAGGGTCGGGAATGAGCAGTTCTTC
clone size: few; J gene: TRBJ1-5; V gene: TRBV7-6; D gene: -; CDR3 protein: CASSPRAWQPQHF; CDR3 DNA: TGTGCCAGCAGCCCCAGGGCCTGGCAGCCCCAGCATTTT
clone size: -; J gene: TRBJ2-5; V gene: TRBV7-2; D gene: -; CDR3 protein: CASSRRQLILASQETQYF; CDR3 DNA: TGTGCCAGCAGCCGCCGGCAGCTTATACTCGCCTCCCAAGAGACCCAGTACTTC
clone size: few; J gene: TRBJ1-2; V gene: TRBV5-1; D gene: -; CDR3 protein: CASSLRGLRSDNYGYTF; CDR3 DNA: TGCGCCAGCAGCTTGCGAGGTCTCCGCTCTGATAACTATGGCTACACCTTC
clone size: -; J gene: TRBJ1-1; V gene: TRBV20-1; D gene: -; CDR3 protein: CSVGRDTEAFF; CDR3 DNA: TGCAGCGTAGGCAGGGACACTGAAGCTTTCTTT
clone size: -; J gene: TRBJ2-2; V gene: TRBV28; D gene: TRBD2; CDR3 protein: CASSPASGRYTGELFF; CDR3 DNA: TGTGCCAGCAGCCCCGCTAGCGGGAGATACACCGGGGAGCTGTTTTTT
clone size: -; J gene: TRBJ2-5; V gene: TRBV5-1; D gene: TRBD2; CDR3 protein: CASSPISSLAGETQYF; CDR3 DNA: TGCGCCAGCAGTCCCATTTCATCCCTAGCGGGAGAGACCCAGTACTTC
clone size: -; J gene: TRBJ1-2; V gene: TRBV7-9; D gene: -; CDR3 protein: CASSPWMTGYTF; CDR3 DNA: TGTGCCAGCAGCCCGTGGATGACTGGCTACACCTTC
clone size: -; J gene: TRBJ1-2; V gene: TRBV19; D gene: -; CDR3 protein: CASSPRRGPSYGYTF; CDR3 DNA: TGTGCCAGTAGTCCTCGACGGGGGCCGAGCTATGGCTACACCTTC
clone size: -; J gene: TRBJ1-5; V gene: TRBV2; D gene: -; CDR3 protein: CASSFRGTNQPQHF; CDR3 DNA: TGTGCCAGCAGTTTCAGGGGTACCAATCAGCCCCAGCATTTT
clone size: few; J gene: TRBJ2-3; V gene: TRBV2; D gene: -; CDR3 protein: CASSEGTISTDTQYF; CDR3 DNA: TGTGCCAGCAGTGAAGGGACTATAAGCACAGATACGCAGTATTTT
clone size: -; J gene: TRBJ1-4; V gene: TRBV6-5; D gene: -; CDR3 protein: CASSPQGVAIEKLFF; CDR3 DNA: TGTGCCAGCAGTCCGCAGGGTGTGGCGATTGAAAAACTGTTTTTT
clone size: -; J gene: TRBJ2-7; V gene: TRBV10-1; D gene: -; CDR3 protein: CASSQDSYEQYF; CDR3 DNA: TGCGCCAGCAGTCAAGACAGCTACGAGCAGTACTTC
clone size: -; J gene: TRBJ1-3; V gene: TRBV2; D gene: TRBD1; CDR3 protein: CASSETGGWSGNTIYF; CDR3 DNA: TGTGCCAGCAGTGAAACAGGGGGCTGGTCGGGAAACACCATATATTTT
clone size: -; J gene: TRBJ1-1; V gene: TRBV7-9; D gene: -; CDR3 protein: CASLRAFSEAFF; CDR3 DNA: TGTGCCAGTCTGCGGGCATTCAGTGAAGCTTTCTTT
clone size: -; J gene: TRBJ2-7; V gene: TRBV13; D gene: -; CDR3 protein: CASSQEGNGSLEQYF; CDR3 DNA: TGTGCCAGCAGCCAGGAGGGTAACGGGTCCTTGGAGCAGTACTTC
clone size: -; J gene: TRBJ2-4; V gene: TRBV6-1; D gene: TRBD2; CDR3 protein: CASSEASGKGNIQYF; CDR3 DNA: TGTGCCAGCAGTGAGGCGAGCGGGAAGGGAAACATTCAGTACTTC
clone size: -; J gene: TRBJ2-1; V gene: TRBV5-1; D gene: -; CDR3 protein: CASTSRGASVDEQFF; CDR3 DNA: TGCGCCAGCACCTCCCGGGGGGCCAGTGTAGATGAGCAGTTCTTC
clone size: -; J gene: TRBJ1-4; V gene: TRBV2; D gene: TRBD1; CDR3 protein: CASSGQGALNEKLFF; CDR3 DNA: TGTGCCAGCAGCGGACAGGGGGCGCTTAATGAAAAACTGTTTTTT
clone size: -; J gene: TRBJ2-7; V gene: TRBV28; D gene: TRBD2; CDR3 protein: CASSSSPLLAVSYEQYF; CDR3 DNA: TGTGCCAGCAGTTCTTCTCCCCTACTAGCGGTCTCCTACGAGCAGTACTTC